This entry concerns a single T cell receptor (beta chain). Authors of the study amplified TCR beta CDR3 regions from RNA transcripts. First-round RT-PCR of the TCR CDR3 relied on the HTBI primer set. TCRdb recomputed calls from the multiplex PCR reads with MiXCR, one row per CDR3 protein. The table records approximately 500,000 distinct CDR3 sequences, 46% of them present only once. Unmatched junction bases numbered 5, after V lost 5 bases and J lost 2 bases. This CDR3 is 14 amino acids long. The germline gives CDR1 DFQATT, CDR2 SNEGSKA (reference sequence). This sample was included in a study of T cells in Graves' hyperthyroidism and ophthalmopathy. For Graves' hyperthyroidism to be stable, ophthalmopathy could not progress within 18 months.

V and J are TRBV20-1 and TRBJ2-3, with 9 nucleotides matching TRBD1. Source material: peripheral blood or thyroid tissue (not recorded which). This TCR was sampled from a woman aged 18-29 years with Graves' hyperthyroidism. CDR3 DNA: TGCAGTGCTGAGGGACAGGGATCCACAGATACGCAGTATTTT. Its translation: CSAEGQGSTDTQYF.